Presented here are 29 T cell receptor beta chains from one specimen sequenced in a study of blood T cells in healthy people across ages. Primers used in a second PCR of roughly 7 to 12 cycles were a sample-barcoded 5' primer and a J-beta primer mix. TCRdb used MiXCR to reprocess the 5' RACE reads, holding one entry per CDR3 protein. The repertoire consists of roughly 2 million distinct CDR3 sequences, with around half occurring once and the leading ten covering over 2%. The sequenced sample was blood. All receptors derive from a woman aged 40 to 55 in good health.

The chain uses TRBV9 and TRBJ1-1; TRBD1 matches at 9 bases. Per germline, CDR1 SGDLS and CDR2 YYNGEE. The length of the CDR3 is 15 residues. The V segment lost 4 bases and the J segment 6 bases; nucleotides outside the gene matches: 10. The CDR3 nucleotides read TGTGCCAGCAGCCAGGAGGAGGACAGGGGCTCTGAAGCTTTCTTT. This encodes CASSQEEDRGSEAFF. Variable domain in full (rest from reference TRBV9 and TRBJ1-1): DSGVTQTPKHLITATGQRVTLRCSPRSGDLSVYWYQQSLDQGLQFLIQYYNGEERAKGNILERFSAQQFPDLHSELNLSSLELGDSALYFCASSQEEDRGSEAFFGQGTRLTVV.

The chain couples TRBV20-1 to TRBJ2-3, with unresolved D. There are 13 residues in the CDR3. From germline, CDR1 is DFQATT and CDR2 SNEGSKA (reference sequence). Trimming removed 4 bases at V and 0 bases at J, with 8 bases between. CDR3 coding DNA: TGCAGTGCTACGGTTACTAGCACAGATACGCAGTATTTT. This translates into CSATVTSTDTQYF.

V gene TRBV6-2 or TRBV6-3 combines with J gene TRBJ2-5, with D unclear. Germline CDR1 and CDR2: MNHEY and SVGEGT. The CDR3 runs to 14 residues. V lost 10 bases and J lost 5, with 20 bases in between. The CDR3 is CAIRPSGPVETQYF. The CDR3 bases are TGTGCCATCCGCCCTAGTGGGCCGGTTGAGACCCAGTACTTC.

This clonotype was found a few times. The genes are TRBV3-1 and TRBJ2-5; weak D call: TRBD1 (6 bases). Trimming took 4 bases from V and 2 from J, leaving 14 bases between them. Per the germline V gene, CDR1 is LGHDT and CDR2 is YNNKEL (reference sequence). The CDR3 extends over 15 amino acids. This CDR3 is CASSPRGRTQETQYF. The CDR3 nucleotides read TGTGCCAGCAGCCCCAGGGGCCGGACTCAAGAGACCCAGTACTTC.

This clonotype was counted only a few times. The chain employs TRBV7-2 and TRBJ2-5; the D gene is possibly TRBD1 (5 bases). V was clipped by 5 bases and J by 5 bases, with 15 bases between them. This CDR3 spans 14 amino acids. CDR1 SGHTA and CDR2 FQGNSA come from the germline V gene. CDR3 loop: CASSPNGATETQYF. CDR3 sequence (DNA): TGTGCCAGCAGCCCCAATGGGGCAACGGAGACCCAGTACTTC.

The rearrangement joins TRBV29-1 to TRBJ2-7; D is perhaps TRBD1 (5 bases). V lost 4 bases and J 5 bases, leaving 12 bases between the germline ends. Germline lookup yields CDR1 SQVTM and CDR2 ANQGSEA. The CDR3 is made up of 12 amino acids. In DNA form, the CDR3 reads TGCAGCGTTGCATGGGGCAGCAACGAGCAGTACTTC. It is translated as CSVAWGSNEQYF.

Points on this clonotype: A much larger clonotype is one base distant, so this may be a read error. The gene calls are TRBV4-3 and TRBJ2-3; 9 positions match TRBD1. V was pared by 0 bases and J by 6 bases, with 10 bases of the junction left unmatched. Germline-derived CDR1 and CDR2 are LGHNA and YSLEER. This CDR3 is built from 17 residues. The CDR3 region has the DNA TGCGCCAGCAGCCAAGATAGCAGGGACAGGGATTTTGATACGCAGTATTTT. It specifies CASSQDSRDRDFDTQYF.

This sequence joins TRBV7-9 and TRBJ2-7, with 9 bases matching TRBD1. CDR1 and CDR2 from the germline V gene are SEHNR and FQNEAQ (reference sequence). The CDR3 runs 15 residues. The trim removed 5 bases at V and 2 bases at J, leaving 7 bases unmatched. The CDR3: CASSLRGTGTYEQYF. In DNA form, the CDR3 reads TGTGCCAGCAGCCTCAGGGGGACAGGGACCTACGAGCAGTACTTC. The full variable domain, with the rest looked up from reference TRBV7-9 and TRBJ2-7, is DTGVSQNPRHKITKRGQNVTFRCDPISEHNRLYWYRQTLGQGPEFLTYFQNEAQLEKSRLLSDRFSAERPKGSFSTLEIQRTEQGDSAMYLCASSLRGTGTYEQYFGPGTRLTVT.

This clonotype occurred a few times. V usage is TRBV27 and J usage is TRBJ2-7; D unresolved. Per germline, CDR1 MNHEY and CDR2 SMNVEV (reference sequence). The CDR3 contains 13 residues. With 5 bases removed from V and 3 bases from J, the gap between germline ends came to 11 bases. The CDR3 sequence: CASSHRQDYEQYF. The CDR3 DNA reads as TGTGCCAGCAGTCATCGGCAGGACTACGAGCAGTACTTC.

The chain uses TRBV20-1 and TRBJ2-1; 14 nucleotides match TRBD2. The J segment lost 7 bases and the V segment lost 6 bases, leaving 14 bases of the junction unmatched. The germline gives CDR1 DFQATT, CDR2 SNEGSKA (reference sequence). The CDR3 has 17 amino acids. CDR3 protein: CSARTSGGKRFWNEQFF. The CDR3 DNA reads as TGCAGTGCCAGGACTAGCGGGGGGAAAAGGTTCTGGAATGAGCAGTTCTTC.

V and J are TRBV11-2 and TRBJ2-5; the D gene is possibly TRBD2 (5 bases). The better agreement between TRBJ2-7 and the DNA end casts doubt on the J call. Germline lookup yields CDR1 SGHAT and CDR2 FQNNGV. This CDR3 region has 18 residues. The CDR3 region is CASSSTFTGSIIPYEQYF. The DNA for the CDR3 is TGTGCCAGCAGCTCGACGTTCACGGGGAGCATTATACCCTACGAGCAGTACTTC.

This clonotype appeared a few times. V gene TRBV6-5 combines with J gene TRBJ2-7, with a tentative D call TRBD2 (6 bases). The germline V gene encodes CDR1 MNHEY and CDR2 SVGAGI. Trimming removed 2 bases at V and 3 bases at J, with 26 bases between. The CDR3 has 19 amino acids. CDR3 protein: CASSYATGRGTGLNYEQYF. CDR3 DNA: TGTGCCAGCAGTTACGCAACGGGGCGGGGTACAGGACTGAACTACGAGCAGTACTTC.

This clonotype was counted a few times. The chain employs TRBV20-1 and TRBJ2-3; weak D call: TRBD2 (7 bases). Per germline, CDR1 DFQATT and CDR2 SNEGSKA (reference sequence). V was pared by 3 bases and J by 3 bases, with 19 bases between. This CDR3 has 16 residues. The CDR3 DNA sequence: TGCAGTGCTAGGGGGTTTGTAGGGGGGGTAACAGATACGCAGTATTTT. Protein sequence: CSARGFVGGVTDTQYF.

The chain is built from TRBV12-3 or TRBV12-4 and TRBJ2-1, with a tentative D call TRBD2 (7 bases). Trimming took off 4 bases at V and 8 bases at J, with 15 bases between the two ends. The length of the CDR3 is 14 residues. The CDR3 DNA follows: TGTGCCAGCAGTTGGGGGGGCCTTGGAGATGAGCAGTTCTTC. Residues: CASSWGGLGDEQFF.

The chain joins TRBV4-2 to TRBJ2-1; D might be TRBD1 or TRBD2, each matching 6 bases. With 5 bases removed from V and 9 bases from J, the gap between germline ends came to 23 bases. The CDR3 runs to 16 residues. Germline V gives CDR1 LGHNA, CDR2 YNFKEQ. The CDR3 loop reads CASSSPVVGRGPEQFF. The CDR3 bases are TGTGCCAGCAGCAGTCCCGTGGTAGGTCGGGGGCCTGAGCAGTTCTTC.

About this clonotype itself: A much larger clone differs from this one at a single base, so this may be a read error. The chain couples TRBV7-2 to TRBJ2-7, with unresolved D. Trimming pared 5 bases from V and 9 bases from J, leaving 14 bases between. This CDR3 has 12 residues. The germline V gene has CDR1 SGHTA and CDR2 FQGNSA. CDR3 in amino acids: CASSLDPAGQYF. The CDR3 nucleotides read TGTGCCAGCAGCCTCGACCCCGCAGGGCAGTACTTC.

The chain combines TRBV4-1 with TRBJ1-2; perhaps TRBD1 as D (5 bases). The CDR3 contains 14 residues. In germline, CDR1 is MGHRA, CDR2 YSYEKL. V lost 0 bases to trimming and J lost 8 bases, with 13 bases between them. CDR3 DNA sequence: TGCGCCAGCAGCCAAGAGCACAGGCTTGGCGGCTACACCTTC. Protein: CASSQEHRLGGYTF.

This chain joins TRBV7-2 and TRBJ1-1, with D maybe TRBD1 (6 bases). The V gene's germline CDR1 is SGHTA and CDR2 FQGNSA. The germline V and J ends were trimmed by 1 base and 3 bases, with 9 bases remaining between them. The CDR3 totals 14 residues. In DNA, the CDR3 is TGTGCCAGCAGCTTAGGACAGGAGTACACTGAAGCTTTCTTT. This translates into CASSLGQEYTEAFF.

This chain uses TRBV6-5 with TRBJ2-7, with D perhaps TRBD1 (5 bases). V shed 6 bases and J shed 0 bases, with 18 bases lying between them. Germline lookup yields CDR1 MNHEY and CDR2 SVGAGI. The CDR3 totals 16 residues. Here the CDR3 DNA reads TGTGCCAGCAGCTTAAGGCTCGGACACCACTCCTACGAGCAGTACTTC. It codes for CASSLRLGHHSYEQYF.

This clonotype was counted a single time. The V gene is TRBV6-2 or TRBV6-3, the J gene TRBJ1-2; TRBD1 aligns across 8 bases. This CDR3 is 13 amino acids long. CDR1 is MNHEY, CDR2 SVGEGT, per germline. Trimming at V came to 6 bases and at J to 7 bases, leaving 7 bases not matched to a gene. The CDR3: CASRSQGAPGYTF. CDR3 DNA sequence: TGTGCCAGCAGAAGCCAGGGGGCGCCTGGCTACACCTTC.

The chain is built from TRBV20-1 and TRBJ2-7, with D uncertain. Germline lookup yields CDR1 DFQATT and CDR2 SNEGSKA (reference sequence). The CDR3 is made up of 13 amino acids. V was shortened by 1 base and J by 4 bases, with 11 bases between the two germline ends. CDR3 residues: CSARVGVIYEQYF. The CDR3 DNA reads TGCAGTGCTAGAGTGGGTGTGATATACGAGCAGTACTTC.

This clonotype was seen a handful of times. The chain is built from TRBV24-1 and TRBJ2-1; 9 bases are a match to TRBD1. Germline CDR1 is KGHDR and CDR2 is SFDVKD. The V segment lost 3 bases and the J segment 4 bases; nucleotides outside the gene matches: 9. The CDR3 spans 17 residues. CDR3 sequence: CATSDPLSGTGYNEQFF. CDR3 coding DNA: TGTGCCACCAGTGATCCGCTTTCCGGGACAGGGTACAATGAGCAGTTCTTC.

The CDR3 loop reads CASSPKGGREQYF. CDR3 bases: TGTGCCAGCAGCCCCAAGGGGGGTCGCGAGCAGTACTTC. The genes are TRBV13 and TRBJ2-7; either TRBD1 or TRBD2 may fit D (6 bases each). Germline CDR1 PRHDT, CDR2 FYEKMQ (reference sequence). This CDR3 is built from 13 residues. Trimming cost V 5 bases and J 6 bases, with 14 bases left between them.

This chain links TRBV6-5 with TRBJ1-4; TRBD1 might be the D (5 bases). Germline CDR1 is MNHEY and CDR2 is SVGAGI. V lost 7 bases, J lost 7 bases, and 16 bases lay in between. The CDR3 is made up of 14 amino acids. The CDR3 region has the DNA TGTGCCAGCATGGGTGGGGGGGTCGGTGAAAAACTGTTTTTT. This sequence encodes CASMGGGVGEKLFF.

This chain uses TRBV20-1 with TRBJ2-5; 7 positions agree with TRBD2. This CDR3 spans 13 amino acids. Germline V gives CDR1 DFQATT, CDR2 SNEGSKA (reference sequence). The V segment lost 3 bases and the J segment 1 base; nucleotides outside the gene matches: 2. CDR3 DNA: TGCAGTGCTAGGCCTAGCGGCCAAGAGACCCAGTACTTC. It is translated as CSARPSGQETQYF.

The CDR3 loop is CATHSIWSETQYF. In DNA, the CDR3 is TGTGCCACCCACTCCATATGGTCGGAGACCCAGTACTTC. The chain couples TRBV28 to TRBJ2-5; no firm D call. CDR3 length: 13 amino acids. Per the germline V gene, CDR1 is MDHEN and CDR2 is SYDVKM. The V end lost 10 bases, the J end lost 5 bases, and 17 bases lay between the germline ends.

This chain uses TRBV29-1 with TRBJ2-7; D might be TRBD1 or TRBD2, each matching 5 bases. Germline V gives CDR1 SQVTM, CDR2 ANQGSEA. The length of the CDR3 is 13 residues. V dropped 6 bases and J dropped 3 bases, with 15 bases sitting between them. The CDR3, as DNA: TGCAGCGTGAACCGGGGCATAGGCTACGAGCAGTACTTC. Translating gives CSVNRGIGYEQYF.

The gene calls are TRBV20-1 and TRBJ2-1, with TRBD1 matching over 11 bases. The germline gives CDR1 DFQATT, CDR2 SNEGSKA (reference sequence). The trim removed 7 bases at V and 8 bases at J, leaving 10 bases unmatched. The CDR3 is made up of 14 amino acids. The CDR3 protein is CSVTPGQGVHEQFF. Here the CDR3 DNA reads TGCAGTGTAACCCCGGGACAGGGGGTCCATGAGCAGTTCTTC.

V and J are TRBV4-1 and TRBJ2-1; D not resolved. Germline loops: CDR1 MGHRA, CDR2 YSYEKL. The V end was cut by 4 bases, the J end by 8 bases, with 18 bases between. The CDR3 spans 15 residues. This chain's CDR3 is CASSPRTPILHEQFF. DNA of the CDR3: TGCGCCAGCAGCCCGAGGACGCCAATTCTCCATGAGCAGTTCTTC.